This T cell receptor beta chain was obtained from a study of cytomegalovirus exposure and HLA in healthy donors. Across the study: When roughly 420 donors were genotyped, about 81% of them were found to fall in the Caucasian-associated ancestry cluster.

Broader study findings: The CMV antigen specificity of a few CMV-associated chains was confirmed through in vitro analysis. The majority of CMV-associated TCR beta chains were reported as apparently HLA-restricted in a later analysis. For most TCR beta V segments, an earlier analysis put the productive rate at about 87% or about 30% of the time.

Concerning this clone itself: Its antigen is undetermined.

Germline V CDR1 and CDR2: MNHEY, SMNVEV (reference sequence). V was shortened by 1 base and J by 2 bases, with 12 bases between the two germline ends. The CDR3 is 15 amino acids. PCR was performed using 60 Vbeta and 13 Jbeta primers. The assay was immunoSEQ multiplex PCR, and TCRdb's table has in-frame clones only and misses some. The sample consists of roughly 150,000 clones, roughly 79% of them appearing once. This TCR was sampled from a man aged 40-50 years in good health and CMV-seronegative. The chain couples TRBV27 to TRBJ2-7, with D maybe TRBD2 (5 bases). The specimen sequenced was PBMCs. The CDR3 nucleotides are TGTGCCAGCAGTTTATACGGAGGAGGACCCTACGAGCAGTACTTC. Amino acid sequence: CASSLYGGGPYEQYF.